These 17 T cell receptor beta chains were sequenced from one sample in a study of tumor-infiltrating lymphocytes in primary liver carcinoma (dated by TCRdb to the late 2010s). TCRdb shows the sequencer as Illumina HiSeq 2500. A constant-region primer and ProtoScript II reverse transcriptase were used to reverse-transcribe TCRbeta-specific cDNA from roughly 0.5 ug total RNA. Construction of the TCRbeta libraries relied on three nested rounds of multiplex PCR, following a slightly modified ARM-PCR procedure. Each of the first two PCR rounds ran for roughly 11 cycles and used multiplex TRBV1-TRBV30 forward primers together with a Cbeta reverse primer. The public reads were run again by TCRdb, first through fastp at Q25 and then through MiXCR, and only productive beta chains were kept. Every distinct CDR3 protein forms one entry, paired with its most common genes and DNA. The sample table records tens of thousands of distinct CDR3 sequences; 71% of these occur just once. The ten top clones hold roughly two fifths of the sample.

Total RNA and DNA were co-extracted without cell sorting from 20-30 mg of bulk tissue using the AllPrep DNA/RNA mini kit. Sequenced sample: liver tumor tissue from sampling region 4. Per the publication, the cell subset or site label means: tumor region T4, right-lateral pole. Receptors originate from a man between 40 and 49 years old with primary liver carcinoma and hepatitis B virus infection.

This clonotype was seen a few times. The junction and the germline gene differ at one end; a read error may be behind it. The CDR3 region is CASSLEQNNVQFF. The DNA of the CDR3 is TGTGCCAGCAGTCTCGAACAGAACAATGTGCAGTTCTTC. The rearrangement uses TRBV12-3 or TRBV12-4 and TRBJ2-1; D call uncertain. The CDR3 is made up of 13 amino acids.

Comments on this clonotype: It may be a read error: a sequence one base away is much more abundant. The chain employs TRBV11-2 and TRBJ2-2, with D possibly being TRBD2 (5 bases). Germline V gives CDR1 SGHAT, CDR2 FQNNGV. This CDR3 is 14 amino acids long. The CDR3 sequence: CASAGQLNTGEPFF. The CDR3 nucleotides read TGTGCCAGCGCGGGTCAATTGAACACCGGGGAGCCGTTTTTT.

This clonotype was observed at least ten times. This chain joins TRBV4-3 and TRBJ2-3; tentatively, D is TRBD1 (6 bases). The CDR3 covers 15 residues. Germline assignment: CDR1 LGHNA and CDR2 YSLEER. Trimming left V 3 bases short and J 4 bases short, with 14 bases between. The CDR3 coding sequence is TGCGCCAGCAGCCAGGATCAGGGGTGGGCAGATACGCAGTATTTT. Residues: CASSQDQGWADTQYF.

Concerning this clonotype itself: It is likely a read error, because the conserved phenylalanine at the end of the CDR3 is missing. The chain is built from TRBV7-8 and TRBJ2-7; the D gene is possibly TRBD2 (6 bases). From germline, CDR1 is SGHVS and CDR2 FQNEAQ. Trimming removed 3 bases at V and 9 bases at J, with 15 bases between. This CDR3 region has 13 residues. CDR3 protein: CASSLGLVEGQYL. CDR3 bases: TGTGCCAGCAGCTTGGGCCTGGTGGAGGGGCAGTACCTC.

CDR3: CSVRTRGSWAETQYF. In nucleotides, the CDR3 is TGCAGCGTCCGGACTAGAGGGAGTTGGGCAGAGACCCAGTACTTC. This rearrangement joins TRBV29-1 to TRBJ2-5; 7 bases are shared with TRBD2. The CDR3 is 15 amino acids. The germline gives CDR1 SQVTM, CDR2 ANQGSEA. V shed 6 bases, J shed 4 bases, and the junction held 14 bases outside the gene matches.

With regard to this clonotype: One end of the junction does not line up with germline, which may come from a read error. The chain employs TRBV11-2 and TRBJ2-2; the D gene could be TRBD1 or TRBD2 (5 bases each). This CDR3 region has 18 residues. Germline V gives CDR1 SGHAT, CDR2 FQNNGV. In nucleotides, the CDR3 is TGTACCAGCATCATCACCGCTGTATGGACGGTGGGGACCGGGGAGTTGTTTTTT. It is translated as CTSIITAVWTVGTGELFF.

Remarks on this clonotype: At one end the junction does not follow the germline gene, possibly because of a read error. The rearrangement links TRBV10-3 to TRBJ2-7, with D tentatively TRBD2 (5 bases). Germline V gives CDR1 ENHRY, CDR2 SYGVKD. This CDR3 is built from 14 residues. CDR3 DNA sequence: TGTACCATCAAAGTCGAGGACTGCTCCTACGAGCAGTACTTC. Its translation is CTIKVEDCSYEQYF.

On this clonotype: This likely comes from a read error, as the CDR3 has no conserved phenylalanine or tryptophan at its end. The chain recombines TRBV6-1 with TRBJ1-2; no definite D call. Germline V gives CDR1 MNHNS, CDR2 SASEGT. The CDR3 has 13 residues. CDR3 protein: CTSSERVSNGYTY. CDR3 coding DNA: TGTACTAGCAGTGAACGGGTGTCTAATGGCTACACCTAC.

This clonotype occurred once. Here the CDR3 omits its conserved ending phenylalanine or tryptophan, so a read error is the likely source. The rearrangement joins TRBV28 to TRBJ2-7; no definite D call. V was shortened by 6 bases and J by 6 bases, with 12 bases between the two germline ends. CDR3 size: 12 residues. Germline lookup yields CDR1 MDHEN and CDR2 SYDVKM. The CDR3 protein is CASSIESLEQYL. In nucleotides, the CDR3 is TGTGCCAGCAGCATTGAGTCTCTCGAGCAGTACCTC.

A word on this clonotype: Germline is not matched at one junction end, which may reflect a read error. In nucleotides, the CDR3 is TGTGCCAGCATTCCGCCATCATCTTACACCGCGGAGCTGTTTTTT. It is translated as CASIPPSSYTAELFF. The chain links TRBV6-5 to TRBJ2-2; D is ambiguous. CDR1 and CDR2 from the germline V gene are MNHEY and SVGAGI. The CDR3 totals 15 residues.

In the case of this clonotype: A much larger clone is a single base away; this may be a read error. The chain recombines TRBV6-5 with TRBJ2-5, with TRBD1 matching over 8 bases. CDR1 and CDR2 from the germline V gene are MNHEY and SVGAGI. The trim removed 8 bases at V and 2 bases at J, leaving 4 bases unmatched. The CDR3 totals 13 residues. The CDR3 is CASHGQGQETQYF. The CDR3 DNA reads TGTGCCAGCCATGGACAGGGTCAAGAGACCCAGTACTTC.

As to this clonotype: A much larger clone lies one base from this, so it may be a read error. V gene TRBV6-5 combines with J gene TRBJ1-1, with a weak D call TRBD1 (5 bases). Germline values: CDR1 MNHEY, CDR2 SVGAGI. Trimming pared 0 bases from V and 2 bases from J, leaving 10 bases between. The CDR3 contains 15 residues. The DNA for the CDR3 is TGTGCCAGCAGTTACTCGGGGGTGGTTAACACTGAAGCTTTCTTT. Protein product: CASSYSGVVNTEAFF.

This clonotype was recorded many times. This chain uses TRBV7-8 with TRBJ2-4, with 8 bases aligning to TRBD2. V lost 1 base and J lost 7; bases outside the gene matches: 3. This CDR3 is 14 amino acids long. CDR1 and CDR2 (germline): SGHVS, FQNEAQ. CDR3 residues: CASSLGLATNIQYF. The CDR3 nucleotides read TGTGCCAGCAGCTTAGGACTAGCGACTAACATTCAGTACTTC.

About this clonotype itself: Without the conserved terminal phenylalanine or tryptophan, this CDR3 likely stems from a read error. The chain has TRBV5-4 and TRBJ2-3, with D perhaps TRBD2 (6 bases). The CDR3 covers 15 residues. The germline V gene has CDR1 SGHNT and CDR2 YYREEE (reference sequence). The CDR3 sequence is CAISTERARTDTQYL. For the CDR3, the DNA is TGTGCCATCAGCACTGAGCGGGCCCGCACAGATACGCAGTATTTA.

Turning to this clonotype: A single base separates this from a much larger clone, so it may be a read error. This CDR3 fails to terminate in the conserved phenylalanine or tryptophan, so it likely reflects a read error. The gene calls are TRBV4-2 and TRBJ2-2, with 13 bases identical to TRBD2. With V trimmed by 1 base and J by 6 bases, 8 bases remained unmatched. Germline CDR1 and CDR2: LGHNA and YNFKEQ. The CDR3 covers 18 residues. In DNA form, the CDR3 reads TGTGCCAGCAGCCAAGGGACTAGCGGGAGTCTAGATCCCGGGGAGCTGTTTTAT. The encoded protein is CASSQGTSGSLDPGELFY.

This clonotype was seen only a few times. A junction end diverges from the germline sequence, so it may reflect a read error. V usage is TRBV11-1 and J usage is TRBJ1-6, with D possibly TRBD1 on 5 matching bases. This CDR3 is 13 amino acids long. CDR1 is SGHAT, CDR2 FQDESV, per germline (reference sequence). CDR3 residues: CASSRTLVSSLHF. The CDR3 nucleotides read TGTGCCAGCAGCCGGACACTTGTTTCATCCCTCCACTTT.

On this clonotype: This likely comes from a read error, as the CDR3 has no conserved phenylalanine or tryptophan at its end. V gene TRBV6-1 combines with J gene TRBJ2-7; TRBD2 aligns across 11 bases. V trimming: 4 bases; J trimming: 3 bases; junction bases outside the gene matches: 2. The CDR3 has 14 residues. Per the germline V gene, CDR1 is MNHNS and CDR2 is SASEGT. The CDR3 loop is CASSVGLAGYEQYL. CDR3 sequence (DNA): TGTGCCAGCAGTGTAGGACTAGCGGGCTACGAGCAGTACTTA.